This T cell receptor (beta chain) was captured by sequencing in a study of blood T cells in healthy people across ages. For the study at large: There was about one barcoded beta molecule captured by template switching per two T cells.

Trimming left V 8 bases short and J 5 bases short, with 18 bases between. This CDR3 is 14 amino acids long. The germline V gene has CDR1 MGHDK and CDR2 SYGVNS. The donors, healthy Caucasians from Russia, were aged about 6 to 90. Primers used in a second PCR of about 7 to 11 cycles were a sample-barcoded 5' primer and a J-beta primer mix. Each cDNA molecule was tagged by a template-switch adaptor that had 12 random nucleotides. TCRdb ran MiXCR on the 5' RACE reads and lists one entry per CDR3 protein. The sample records 1,300,000 or so distinct CDR3 sequences, almost 60% being singletons. The material sequenced was blood. The chain is built from TRBV25-1 and TRBJ1-1; tentatively, D is TRBD1 (6 bases). The receptor was isolated from a man between 18 and 29 years old in good health. The CDR3 spells CASRAGGQRTEAFF. For the CDR3, the DNA is TGTGCCAGCCGTGCGGGGGGGCAGCGGACTGAAGCTTTCTTT.